A selection of T cell receptor beta chains follows, all from one sample in a study of T cell responses to AZD1222 COVID-19 vaccine. Using immunoSEQ multiplex PCR, the repertoire was profiled, and TCRdb retains in-frame clones only, with some absent. The sample lists about 200,000 clones, about 91% occurring once. Sequenced material: peripheral blood, taken on day 0 of AZD1222 vaccination. These receptors were collected from an adult in good health. Each CDR3 is given with its conserved first and last residue. Each record gives: CDR3 length, D gene, J gene, clone size, V gene, CDR3 protein, CDR3 DNA. D genes are given only for firm matches. Rows give clone size only sometimes, using once, few, many, or a class for an expanded clone.

CDR3 length: 15; D gene: -; J gene: TRBJ1-2; clone size: -; V gene: TRBV3-1/TRBV3-2; CDR3 protein: CASSQDRQGGHGYTF; CDR3 DNA: TGTGCCAGCAGCCAAGACCGGCAGGGTGGCCATGGCTACACCTTC
CDR3 length: 17; D gene: TRBD1; J gene: TRBJ2-2; clone size: -; V gene: TRBV19; CDR3 protein: CASSRQGVGANTGELFF; CDR3 DNA: TGTGCCAGTAGCAGACAGGGGGTTGGGGCGAACACCGGGGAGCTGTTTTTT
CDR3 length: 16; D gene: TRBD1; J gene: TRBJ2-7; clone size: -; V gene: TRBV11-2; CDR3 protein: CASSKRGQRLSYEQYF; CDR3 DNA: TGTGCCAGCAGCAAGAGGGGACAGCGCCTTTCCTACGAGCAGTACTTC
CDR3 length: 13; D gene: -; J gene: TRBJ2-5; clone size: -; V gene: TRBV24-1; CDR3 protein: CATSDSRRGTQYF; CDR3 DNA: TGTGCCACCAGTGACAGTAGGAGGGGGACCCAGTACTTC
CDR3 length: 17; D gene: TRBD2; J gene: TRBJ2-1; clone size: -; V gene: TRBV28; CDR3 protein: CASSLPPGGSSYNEQFF; CDR3 DNA: TGTGCCAGCAGTTTACCTCCGGGAGGGAGCTCCTACAATGAGCAGTTCTTC
CDR3 length: 15; D gene: -; J gene: TRBJ2-7; clone size: once; V gene: TRBV5-1; CDR3 protein: CASSSRTAPSYEQYF; CDR3 DNA: TGCGCCAGCAGCTCAAGGACAGCCCCATCCTACGAGCAGTACTTC
CDR3 length: 14; D gene: -; J gene: TRBJ1-1; clone size: -; V gene: TRBV5-1; CDR3 protein: CASSFDRANTEAFF; CDR3 DNA: TGCGCCAGCAGCTTTGATAGGGCGAACACTGAAGCTTTCTTT
CDR3 length: 15; D gene: TRBD2; J gene: TRBJ2-3; clone size: once; V gene: TRBV4-2; CDR3 protein: CASSLGGGAIDTQYF; CDR3 DNA: TGTGCCAGCAGCCTGGGCGGGGGGGCCATCGATACGCAGTATTTT
CDR3 length: 14; D gene: TRBD1; J gene: TRBJ1-6; clone size: many; V gene: TRBV28; CDR3 protein: CASSIQGDNSPLHF; CDR3 DNA: TGTGCCAGCAGTATCCAGGGGGATAATTCACCCCTCCACTTT
CDR3 length: 16; D gene: -; J gene: TRBJ1-1; clone size: -; V gene: TRBV12-5; CDR3 protein: CASGLVRNGGLTEAFF; CDR3 DNA: TGTGCTAGTGGTTTGGTACGGAACGGGGGGCTCACTGAAGCTTTCTTT
CDR3 length: 13; D gene: -; J gene: TRBJ1-1; clone size: -; V gene: TRBV6-5; CDR3 protein: CASSYSGLVAAFF; CDR3 DNA: TGTGCCAGCAGTTACTCCGGGTTAGTGGCAGCTTTCTTT
CDR3 length: 13; D gene: -; J gene: TRBJ1-1; clone size: -; V gene: TRBV30; CDR3 protein: CAWSKLSPAEAFF; CDR3 DNA: TGTGCCTGGAGTAAGCTGTCGCCGGCTGAAGCTTTCTTT
CDR3 length: 15; D gene: TRBD2; J gene: TRBJ2-7; clone size: -; V gene: TRBV6-1; CDR3 protein: CASSLTSGGAREQYF; CDR3 DNA: TGTGCCAGCAGTCTTACCAGCGGGGGAGCACGCGAGCAGTACTTC
CDR3 length: 11; D gene: TRBD1; J gene: TRBJ1-2; clone size: -; V gene: TRBV10-2; CDR3 protein: CASSTGAGYTF; CDR3 DNA: TGCGCCAGCAGTACAGGGGCTGGCTACACCTTC